The 21 T cell receptor beta chains in this list originate from one sample, sequenced in a study of Graves' ophthalmopathy and Graves' hyperthyroidism. Beta-chain TCR CDR3 regions were amplified from RNA transcripts. Amplification began with first-round RT-PCR using HTBI primers, then second-round multiplex PCR was performed. TCRdb used MiXCR to reprocess the multiplex PCR reads, holding one entry per CDR3 protein. Here the sample spans about 1.2 million distinct CDR3 sequences, about 38% being singletons. Sequencing was performed on peripheral blood or thyroid tissue (not recorded which). The source is an adult man with Graves' hyperthyroidism.

The chain has TRBV19 and TRBJ1-2, with a weak D call TRBD1 (5 bases). V dropped 6 bases and J dropped 2 bases, with 13 bases sitting between them. This CDR3 is built from 14 residues. CDR1 LNHDA and CDR2 SQIVND come from the germline V gene (reference sequence). CDR3 in amino acids: CASRGPEGNYGYTF. CDR3 in DNA: TGTGCCAGTAGGGGGCCAGAAGGAAACTATGGCTACACCTTC. Based on the CDR3 plus reference TRBV19 and TRBJ1-2, the full variable domain is DGGITQSPKYLFRKEGQNVTLSCEQNLNHDAMYWYRQDPGQGLRLIYYSQIVNDFQKGDIAEGYSVSREKKESFPLTVTSAQKNPTAFYLCASRGPEGNYGYTFGSGTRLTVV.

CDR3 region: CAIKAGPDNTIYF. DNA of the CDR3: TGTGCCATCAAAGCGGGGCCCGATAACACCATATATTTT. The chain recombines TRBV10-3 with TRBJ1-3; the D gene is possibly TRBD1 (5 bases). The V and J ends lost 7 bases and 7 bases respectively, with 14 bases between them. CDR3 length equals 13 residues. CDR1 ENHRY and CDR2 SYGVKD come from the germline V gene.

This clonotype has more than one count but fewer than ten. The conserved phenylalanine or tryptophan is not found at the CDR3 terminus, so this likely reflects a read error. In nucleotides, the CDR3 is TGTGCCACCAGTGAGACGGCCGTGAATTCACCCCTCCACCTT. Translating gives CATSETAVNSPLHL. The chain carries TRBV24-1 and TRBJ1-6; D not resolved. Germline-derived CDR1 and CDR2 are KGHDR and SFDVKD. V shed 4 bases and J shed 7 bases, with 10 bases lying between them. The CDR3 covers 14 residues.

The chain is built from TRBV7-2 and TRBJ2-2; tentatively, D is TRBD2 (6 bases). From germline, CDR1 is SGHTA and CDR2 FQGNSA. Trimming took 5 bases from V and 6 from J, leaving 19 bases between them. The CDR3 runs to 16 residues. Written as DNA, the CDR3 is TGTGCCAGCAGCCCCCAAGCGGGTGGAGGTTCCGGGGAGCTGTTTTTT. This gives the protein CASSPQAGGGSGELFF.

On this clonotype: This clone may be a read error of a much larger clone one base away. The CDR3 region is CASSSMPGGGYTF. DNA for the CDR3: TGTGCCAGCAGCTCGATGCCGGGGGGTGGCTACACCTTC. The chain joins TRBV7-2 to TRBJ1-2; tentatively, D is TRBD1 (5 bases). This CDR3 is built from 13 residues. Germline-derived CDR1 and CDR2 are SGHTA and FQGNSA. The V end lost 4 bases, the J end lost 7 bases, and 13 bases lay between the germline ends.

The rearrangement joins TRBV6-1 to TRBJ2-7; 13 bases agree with TRBD2. With V trimmed by 5 bases and J by 2 bases, 9 bases remained unmatched. The CDR3 contains 17 residues. The germline CDR1 and CDR2 sequences are MNHNS and SASEGT. The CDR3 is CASSRLAGGLETYEQYF. CDR3 sequence (DNA): TGTGCCAGCAGTAGACTAGCGGGGGGCCTCGAAACCTACGAGCAGTACTTC.

This clonotype was seen repeatedly, ten times or more. The chain combines TRBV10-3 with TRBJ2-7; 9 bases align to TRBD2. Germline CDR1 and CDR2: ENHRY and SYGVKD. This CDR3 is 16 amino acids long. J was trimmed by 2 bases and V by 2 bases; bases with no gene match: 7. CDR3 coding DNA: TGTGCCATCAGTGAGGGCGGGGGGGCGAACCCCTACGAGCAGTACTTC. Residues: CAISEGGGANPYEQYF.

The sample holds a few counts of this clonotype. The gene calls are TRBV19 and TRBJ1-3; 12 bases map to TRBD1. The CDR3 sequence is 18 residues long. Trimming cost V 3 bases and J 2 bases; bases outside gene matches: 8. Germline assignment: CDR1 LNHDA and CDR2 SQIVND (reference sequence). This CDR3 is CASSIGTGGRGTGNTIYF. Written as DNA, the CDR3 is TGTGCCAGTAGTATCGGGACAGGGGGCCGCGGAACTGGAAACACCATATATTTT.

There are many counts of this clonotype. The chain has TRBV11-2 and TRBJ1-3, with D unclear. In germline, CDR1 is SGHAT, CDR2 FQNNGV. Between the trimmed V and J ends, which lost 1 base and 0 bases, there was a span of 7 bases. CDR3 size: 15 residues. The CDR3 protein is CASSLVEGSGNTIYF. DNA for the CDR3: TGTGCCAGCAGCTTAGTAGAGGGCTCTGGAAACACCATATATTTT.

On this clonotype: The junction shows a germline mismatch at one end, possibly a read error. The rearrangement joins TRBV20-1 to TRBJ2-7, with a tentative D call TRBD2 (6 bases). The CDR3 runs 19 residues. From germline, CDR1 is DFQATT and CDR2 SNEGSKA (reference sequence). CDR3 amino acids: CGARDLSGLVELAFYEQYF. The DNA for the CDR3 is TGCGGTGCTAGAGATCTTTCTGGGCTTGTGGAACTAGCCTTCTACGAGCAGTACTTC.

This clonotype has just one count. The J gene is TRBJ2-6, the V gene TRBV29-1, with D unresolved. Germline V CDR1 and CDR2: SQVTM, ANQGSEA. Trimming stripped 3 bases from V and 4 bases from J, with 4 bases between. CDR3 length: 12 amino acids. The CDR3 is CSVEPGANVLTF. CDR3 bases: TGCAGCGTTGAGCCGGGGGCCAACGTCCTGACTTTC.

This clonotype was detected only once. The chain joins TRBV20-1 to TRBJ1-2; 8 bases are a match to TRBD1. V shed 3 bases and J 6 bases; nucleotides not matched to a gene: 24. The CDR3 length is 19 residues. Germline V gene sequence: CDR1 DFQATT, CDR2 SNEGSKA (reference sequence). CDR3 amino acids: CSASSLADSKQGDFDGYTF. For the CDR3, the DNA is TGCAGTGCTAGTTCCTTGGCGGACTCGAAACAGGGGGATTTCGATGGCTACACCTTC.

This chain connects TRBV25-1 to TRBJ1-4; 8 bases map to TRBD1. The germline V gene has CDR1 MGHDK and CDR2 SYGVNS. This CDR3 region has 17 residues. V lost 8 bases and J lost 0; bases outside the gene matches: 11. CDR3: CASVAGGRGATNEKLFF. CDR3 nucleotides: TGTGCCAGCGTGGCAGGGGGCAGGGGAGCAACTAATGAAAAACTGTTTTTT. The entire variable domain, with the rest obtained from reference TRBV25-1 and TRBJ1-4, is as follows: EADIYQTPRYLVIGTGKKITLECSQTMGHDKMYWYQQDPGMELHLIHYSYGVNSTEKGDLSSESTVSRIRTEHFPLTLESARPSHTSQYLCASVAGGRGATNEKLFFGSGTQLSVL.

The chain couples TRBV11-2 to TRBJ2-7; 7 bases match TRBD1. Germline V gene data show CDR1 as SGHAT and CDR2 as FQNNGV. CDR3 length equals 17 residues. After removal of 0 bases from V and 3 bases from J, the junction contained 11 bases not matched to a gene. CDR3 sequence reads: CASSLEPTGTSYYEQYF. The CDR3 nucleotides are TGTGCCAGCAGCTTAGAACCGACAGGGACGTCGTACTACGAGCAGTACTTC.

This clonotype was recorded a few times. The chain couples TRBV20-1 to TRBJ1-1; D is undetermined. The CDR3 loop spans 10 amino acids. The germline gives CDR1 DFQATT, CDR2 SNEGSKA (reference sequence). CDR3 loop: CRLRDTEAFF. CDR3 nucleotides: TGCAGACTAAGGGACACTGAAGCTTTCTTT.

As regards this clonotype: A read error may be the cause here, since a much bigger clone is one base away. V is TRBV12-3 or TRBV12-4 and J is TRBJ1-1; D gene unclear. The CDR3 has 14 residues. Between the trimmed V and J ends, which lost 6 bases and 11 bases, there was a span of 22 bases. For the CDR3, the DNA is TGTGCCAGCAGCGTCATTGGGGTTGCTTCGGGGGCTTTCTTT. It codes for CASSVIGVASGAFF.

About this clonotype itself: At one end the junction does not follow the germline gene, possibly because of a read error. CDR3 sequence: CASSLGGVYERYF. CDR3 nucleotides: TGTGCCAGCAGCTTAGGAGGGGTCTACGAGCGGTACTTC. V usage is TRBV5-6 and J usage is TRBJ2-7; D possibly corresponds to TRBD2 (6 bases). The CDR3 extends over 13 amino acids. Germline V gene lookup returns CDR1 SGHDT and CDR2 YYEEEE.

The chain is built from TRBV29-1 and TRBJ1-3; D is uncertain. The CDR3 extends over 17 amino acids. Trimming cost V 0 bases and J 0 bases, with 15 bases left between them. Per germline, CDR1 SQVTM and CDR2 ANQGSEA. The CDR3 DNA sequence: TGCAGCGTTGAAGATTCTTGGGGAACGAGCTCTGGAAACACCATATATTTT. This codes for CSVEDSWGTSSGNTIYF.

The rearrangement links TRBV12-3 or TRBV12-4 to TRBJ2-5; no clear D. Trimming took 5 bases from V and 1 from J, leaving 11 bases between them. The CDR3 runs 14 residues. The CDR3 spells CASSLRVAQETQYF. Here the CDR3 DNA reads TGTGCCAGCAGTCTAAGGGTAGCCCAAGAGACCCAGTACTTC.

The V gene is TRBV12-3 or TRBV12-4, the J gene TRBJ2-7, with 10 bases identical to TRBD2. V lost 6 bases, J lost 6 bases, and 8 bases stayed unmatched. This CDR3 is built from 14 residues. The DNA of the CDR3 is TGTGCCAGCAGGCCCCGGACTAGCGGCCGCGAGCAGTACTTC. Translated: CASRPRTSGREQYF.

This chain connects TRBV15 to TRBJ2-3, with 10 positions matching TRBD2. CDR3 length equals 15 residues. V shed 4 bases and J 2 bases; nucleotides not matched to a gene: 3. Germline V CDR1 and CDR2: LNHNV, YYDKDF (reference sequence). The CDR3 loop is CATSKGLADTDTQYF. The CDR3 nucleotides read TGTGCCACCAGCAAAGGACTAGCGGACACAGATACGCAGTATTTT.